Sequencing of this TCR beta chain was carried out in a study of beta chain features in type 1 diabetes. On the study more broadly: Examined across all samples were some 99 million sorted cells. Study-wide points: Across patients, naive, central memory and Treg TCRB repertoires exhibited apparently greater similarity than was observed across healthy donors. VDJ junctions from patients with type 1 diabetes contained fewer insertions and more deletions. All four CD4+ subsets of Type 1 diabetes patients contained TCRB CDR3s that were moderately but significantly shorter.

cDNA synthesis used the whole RNA isolate, giving expressed TCRB sequences. Sequencing was performed with immunoSEQ multiplex PCR; in TCRdb, only in-frame clones are kept and a portion is missing. This sample has roughly 230,000 clones; approximately 10% occur once, and the top ten carry around 0.015%. This clone was observed a handful of times. As yet, its antigen is unknown. Populations isolated by sorting all had purity greater than 95%. The receptor was isolated from a man aged 30 to 39 with type 1 diabetes. Sequencing input: naive CD4+ T cells from blood.

The CDR3 protein is CASSSDRYSNQPQHF. The CDR3 nucleotides read TGTGCCAGCAGCTCGGACAGGTATAGCAATCAGCCCCAGCATTTT. The chain links TRBV7-2 to TRBJ1-5; TRBD1 matches 7 bases. V shed 4 bases, J shed 0 bases, and the junction held 3 bases outside the gene matches. Per germline, CDR1 SGHTA and CDR2 FQGNSA. The CDR3 has 15 amino acids.